Below, 29 T cell receptor beta chains from the same sample are listed, as sequenced in a study of cytomegalovirus exposure and HLA in healthy donors. Both 60 Vbeta primers and 13 Jbeta primers went into the PCR. Sequencing was performed with immunoSEQ multiplex PCR; in TCRdb, only in-frame clones are kept and a portion is missing. Of 35,000 to 55,000 clones detected, roughly 64% appear once; the ten largest clones hold about 12%. Source material: PBMCs. The receptors were sampled from a man aged 55 to 70 in good health and CMV-seropositive.

The CDR3 bases are TGCAGCGTTGAAGCCATGATTGGCGAGGGATACGAGCAGTACTTC. This gives the protein CSVEAMIGEGYEQYF. This chain links TRBV29-1 with TRBJ2-7, with a possible D match to TRBD2 (5 bases). Trimming took 1 base from V and 4 from J, leaving 17 bases between them. The germline V gene encodes CDR1 SQVTM and CDR2 ANQGSEA. The length of the CDR3 is 15 residues.

The chain employs TRBV6-1 and TRBJ2-7, with 8 positions matching TRBD1. The CDR3 runs to 14 residues. The J segment lost 1 base and the V segment lost 4 bases, leaving 3 bases of the junction unmatched. Germline CDR1 reads MNHNS; CDR2 reads SASEGT. This CDR3 reads CASSGTGWSYEQYF. DNA of the CDR3: TGTGCCAGCAGTGGGACAGGGTGGTCCTACGAGCAGTACTTC.

J is TRBJ2-7 and V is TRBV10-1, with D perhaps matching TRBD2 (5 bases). The CDR3 is 15 amino acids. From germline, CDR1 is WNHNN and CDR2 SYGVQD (reference sequence). Trimming pared 5 bases from V and 0 bases from J, leaving 14 bases between. CDR3: CASSRRVPFSYEQYF. The CDR3, as DNA: TGCGCCAGCAGTAGGCGGGTCCCGTTCTCCTACGAGCAGTACTTC.

The sample holds a few counts of this clone. The chain is built from TRBV9 and TRBJ1-1; TRBD1 is a possible D gene (6 bases). The germline V gene encodes CDR1 SGDLS and CDR2 YYNGEE. Trimming removed 4 bases at V and 0 bases at J, with 10 bases between. The CDR3 is made up of 14 amino acids. CDR3 amino acids: CASSQTGLNTEAFF. CDR3 nucleotides: TGTGCCAGCAGCCAAACAGGGTTGAACACTGAAGCTTTCTTT. Based on the CDR3 plus reference TRBV9 and TRBJ1-1, the full variable domain is DSGVTQTPKHLITATGQRVTLRCSPRSGDLSVYWYQQSLDQGLQFLIQYYNGEERAKGNILERFSAQQFPDLHSELNLSSLELGDSALYFCASSQTGLNTEAFFGQGTRLTVV.

This sequence joins TRBV7-9 and TRBJ2-7, with a possible D match to TRBD2 (5 bases). This CDR3 spans 14 amino acids. Trimming pared 1 base from V and 2 bases from J, leaving 9 bases between. In germline, CDR1 is SEHNR, CDR2 FQNEAQ (reference sequence). CDR3 nucleotides: TGTGCCAGCAGCTTAGTCGGAGGCGCCTACGAGCAGTACTTC. It is translated as CASSLVGGAYEQYF.

The J gene is TRBJ1-2, the V gene TRBV6-5; D perhaps matches TRBD1 (5 bases). The CDR3 has 14 residues. Germline V gene data show CDR1 as MNHEY and CDR2 as SVGAGI. The V end was cut by 0 bases, the J end by 5 bases, with 10 bases between. CDR3 coding DNA: TGTGCCAGCAGTTACTCGTTCGGGGGTTATGGCTACACCTTC. Amino acid sequence: CASSYSFGGYGYTF.

The chain has TRBV29-1 and TRBJ1-1; tentatively, D is TRBD1 (6 bases). The V end lost 3 bases, the J end lost 7 bases, and 15 bases lay between the germline ends. Germline V gene sequence: CDR1 SQVTM, CDR2 ANQGSEA. The CDR3 runs to 13 residues. CDR3 protein: CSVDRGRSDEAFF. CDR3 coding DNA: TGCAGCGTTGACAGGGGACGGTCGGATGAAGCTTTCTTT.

The chain carries TRBV5-5 and TRBJ2-3; 8 bases match TRBD2. CDR1 and CDR2 from the germline V gene are SGHKS and YYEKEE (reference sequence). The CDR3 covers 14 residues. The J segment lost 4 bases and the V segment lost 0 bases, leaving 1 base of the junction unmatched. The CDR3 reads CASSLELAADTQYF. Here the CDR3 DNA reads TGTGCCAGCAGCTTGGAACTAGCGGCAGATACGCAGTATTTT.

The chain links TRBV25-1 to TRBJ1-5; D perhaps matches TRBD1 (5 bases). V was shortened by 3 bases and J by 5 bases, with 5 bases between the two germline ends. The CDR3 runs 12 residues. Germline-derived CDR1 and CDR2 are MGHDK and SYGVNS. CDR3: CASSDRDQPQHF. DNA of the CDR3: TGTGCCAGCAGTGACAGGGATCAGCCCCAGCATTTT.

This chain joins TRBV19 and TRBJ2-2, with 8 bases aligning to TRBD2. From germline, CDR1 is LNHDA and CDR2 SQIVND (reference sequence). V was clipped by 7 bases and J by 1 base; unmatched bases: 8. The CDR3 has 16 residues. CDR3 sequence (DNA): TGTGCCAGTAATACGTGGCTAGCGGGGAACACCGGGGAGCTGTTTTTT. It codes for CASNTWLAGNTGELFF.

V gene TRBV6-6 combines with J gene TRBJ1-5; D unresolved. V gave up 3 bases and J gave up 5 bases, with 11 bases separating them. Per the germline V gene, CDR1 is MNHNY and CDR2 is SVGAGI (reference sequence). The CDR3 extends over 14 amino acids. CDR3 sequence (DNA): TGTGCCAGCAGTTATGGTGTCGGGGATCAGCCCCAGCATTTT. Its protein product is CASSYGVGDQPQHF.

The chain combines TRBV19 with TRBJ2-1; no reliable D call. Germline CDR1 is LNHDA and CDR2 is SQIVND (reference sequence). V dropped 7 bases and J dropped 9 bases, with 13 bases sitting between them. The CDR3 covers 12 residues. CDR3 amino acids: CASIGPRFEQFF. DNA of the CDR3: TGTGCCAGTATTGGGCCCCGATTTGAGCAGTTCTTC.

This clone was seen more than once but under ten times. The V call is TRBV5-1, the J call TRBJ2-3; 11 bases are shared with TRBD2. The ends lost 0 bases at V and 5 bases at J; junction bases unmatched: 2. This CDR3 has 15 amino acids. Germline lookup yields CDR1 SGHRS and CDR2 YFSETQ. The CDR3 sequence is CASSLGLAGGDTQYF. CDR3 bases: TGCGCCAGCAGCTTGGGGCTAGCGGGAGGAGATACGCAGTATTTT. Looking up the rest from reference TRBV5-1 and TRBJ2-3 gives the full variable domain: KAGVTQTPRYLIKTRGQQVTLSCSPISGHRSVSWYQQTPGQGLQFLFEYFSETQRNKGNFPGRFSGRQFSNSRSEMNVSTLELGDSALYLCASSLGLAGGDTQYFGPGTRLTVL.

DNA of the CDR3: TGTGCCAGCAGCCCTCCTGTGGGACTAGCGGGCCTCAGCTCCTACGAGCAGTACTTC. This translates into CASSPPVGLAGLSSYEQYF. This chain joins TRBV7-9 and TRBJ2-7, with 12 bases fitting TRBD2. CDR1 and CDR2 from the germline V gene are SEHNR and FQNEAQ (reference sequence). V gave up 5 bases and J gave up 0 bases; unmatched junction bases: 14. This CDR3 comprises 19 residues.

The V gene is TRBV2, the J gene TRBJ2-7, with 14 nucleotides matching TRBD2. The CDR3 length is 18 residues. V shed 2 bases, J shed 3 bases, and the junction held 9 bases outside the gene matches. The germline V gene encodes CDR1 SNHLY and CDR2 FYNNEI. The CDR3 loop reads CASSERPGTSGSSYEQYF. The CDR3 region has the DNA TGTGCCAGCAGTGAAAGACCCGGGACTAGCGGGAGCAGCTACGAGCAGTACTTC. Full variable domain (rest looked up from reference TRBV2 and TRBJ2-7): EPEVTQTPSHQVTQMGQEVILRCVPISNHLYFYWYRQILGQKVEFLVSFYNNEISEKSEIFDDQFSVERPDGSNFTLKIRSTKLEDSAMYFCASSERPGTSGSSYEQYFGPGTRLTVT.

V is TRBV4-3 and J is TRBJ2-3, with 9 bases matching TRBD2. CDR3 length: 16 residues. Per germline, CDR1 LGHNA and CDR2 YSLEER. V was clipped by 6 bases and J by 0 bases; unmatched bases: 7. CDR3 in DNA: TGCGCCAGCAGGGCGGGAGGGCCTCGTAGCACAGATACGCAGTATTTT. As protein: CASRAGGPRSTDTQYF.

V is TRBV6-6 and J is TRBJ2-5, with 9 bases identical to TRBD2. The CDR3 runs 15 residues. Germline CDR1 reads MNHNY; CDR2 reads SVGAGI (reference sequence). The V gene end was trimmed by 11 bases and the J gene end by 2 bases; junction bases not matched to a gene: 12. In nucleotides, the CDR3 is TGTGCCGGCGGGGGGGATGGCGGGGCTCAAGAGACCCAGTACTTC. This encodes CAGGGDGGAQETQYF.

In its sample, this clone was seen many times. The J gene is TRBJ2-7, the V gene TRBV5-6, with 9 bases lining up with TRBD2. Germline CDR1 and CDR2: SGHDT and YYEEEE. With 0 bases clipped from V and 6 bases from J, the junction kept 7 bases outside the gene matches. The CDR3 spans 15 residues. For the CDR3, the DNA is TGTGCCAGCAGCTTGGCCGGGACTAGCTCTGGCGAGCAGTACTTC. This sequence encodes CASSLAGTSSGEQYF.

The chain joins TRBV29-1 to TRBJ2-3, with 8 bases identical to TRBD2. Trimming cost V 6 bases and J 3 bases; bases outside gene matches: 5. Germline-derived CDR1 and CDR2 are SQVTM and ANQGSEA. The CDR3 is made up of 13 amino acids. This chain's CDR3 is CSVPGGGTDTQYF. DNA of the CDR3: TGCAGCGTCCCCGGGGGGGGTACAGATACGCAGTATTTT.

The chain is built from TRBV6-1 and TRBJ2-7, with 7 bases lining up with TRBD2. Per germline, CDR1 MNHNS and CDR2 SASEGT. Germline trimming cut 1 base from V and 3 bases from J; bases unmatched to any gene: 3. The CDR3 is 14 residues long. CDR3 sequence reads: CASSEETSVYEQYF. CDR3 DNA: TGTGCCAGCAGTGAAGAAACTAGCGTCTACGAGCAGTACTTC.

This chain uses TRBV11-1 with TRBJ2-2; 9 bases are shared with TRBD1. Trimming took 1 base from V and 3 from J; bases not matched to a gene: 6. Germline-derived CDR1 and CDR2 are SGHAT and FQDESV (reference sequence). The CDR3 loop spans 17 amino acids. The CDR3 coding sequence is TGTGCCAGCAGCTTAGTTACAGGGGGCGTAGACACCGGGGAGCTGTTTTTT. Its protein product is CASSLVTGGVDTGELFF. The complete variable domain, with remaining parts taken from reference TRBV11-1 and TRBJ2-2, reads EAEVAQSPRYKITEKSQAVAFWCDPISGHATLYWYRQILGQGPELLVQFQDESVVDDSQLPKDRFSAERLKGVDSTLKIQPAELGDSAMYLCASSLVTGGVDTGELFFGEGSRLTVL.

The chain couples TRBV27 to TRBJ2-2, with a weak D call TRBD1 (5 bases). V was trimmed by 7 bases and J by 1 base, leaving 13 bases between them. This CDR3 region has 15 residues. The V gene's germline CDR1 is MNHEY and CDR2 SMNVEV (reference sequence). CDR3 nucleotides: TGTGCCAGCAAACAGGCCAGGGAGAACACCGGGGAGCTGTTTTTT. Amino acid sequence: CASKQARENTGELFF.

This rearrangement joins TRBV7-8 to TRBJ2-7; tentatively, D is TRBD2 (6 bases). The germline V gene has CDR1 SGHVS and CDR2 FQNEAQ. V lost 1 base to trimming and J lost 1 base, with 14 bases between them. The CDR3 length is 16 residues. The CDR3 region is CASSLVSSVPSYEQYF. CDR3 nucleotide sequence: TGTGCCAGCAGCTTAGTGTCTAGCGTACCGTCCTACGAGCAGTACTTC.

J is TRBJ1-2 and V is TRBV27, with D possibly matching TRBD1 (5 bases). This CDR3 comprises 16 residues. Germline values: CDR1 MNHEY, CDR2 SMNVEV (reference sequence). V lost 3 bases and J 4 bases, leaving 18 bases between the germline ends. Here the CDR3 DNA reads TGTGCCAGCAGTTTTACCAGGGACTTCGCTATCTATGGCTACACCTTC. It encodes CASSFTRDFAIYGYTF.

The V and J genes are TRBV19 and TRBJ1-1; unclear D gene. CDR3 length: 13 residues. Germline V gene lookup returns CDR1 LNHDA and CDR2 SQIVND (reference sequence). The V and J ends lost 7 bases and 5 bases respectively, with 14 bases between them. In DNA, the CDR3 is TGTGCCAGTACCTGGTCGGTTCCGACTGAAGCTTTCTTT. Its protein is CASTWSVPTEAFF.

The chain carries TRBV10-3 and TRBJ1-1; D uncertain. This CDR3 comprises 15 residues. Trimming shortened V by 3 bases and J by 4 bases, and 15 bases separated the two germline ends. The germline CDR1 and CDR2 sequences are ENHRY and SYGVKD. The CDR3 coding sequence is TGTGCCATCAGTGATAACTCGGGTGAAGGCACTGAAGCTTTCTTT. Protein: CAISDNSGEGTEAFF.

This clone was recorded a few times. This sequence joins TRBV2 and TRBJ2-2; tentative D call: TRBD1 (6 bases). The CDR3 loop spans 16 amino acids. Germline V lookup: CDR1 SNHLY, CDR2 FYNNEI. Between the trimmed V and J ends, which lost 3 bases and 2 bases, there was a span of 13 bases. CDR3 in DNA: TGTGCCAGCAGTGAGTTCGGACAGAGTAACACCGGGGAGCTGTTTTTT. It is translated as CASSEFGQSNTGELFF. The whole variable domain, remainder taken from reference TRBV2 and TRBJ2-2, is EPEVTQTPSHQVTQMGQEVILRCVPISNHLYFYWYRQILGQKVEFLVSFYNNEISEKSEIFDDQFSVERPDGSNFTLKIRSTKLEDSAMYFCASSEFGQSNTGELFFGEGSRLTVL.

There are a few counts of this clone. The V gene is TRBV6-5, the J gene TRBJ2-7, with a weak D call TRBD2 (7 bases). This CDR3 spans 13 amino acids. Trimming took off 6 bases at V and 3 bases at J, with 12 bases between the two ends. CDR1 is MNHEY and CDR2 is SVGAGI in the germline V gene. The CDR3, as DNA: TGTGCCAGCAGGGGGGGGCACCGCTACGAGCAGTACTTC. Protein: CASRGGHRYEQYF.

This chain uses TRBV19 with TRBJ1-5, with TRBD1 matching 9 bases. Germline assignment: CDR1 LNHDA and CDR2 SQIVND (reference sequence). Trimming at V came to 5 bases and at J to 2 bases, leaving 1 base not matched to a gene. This CDR3 comprises 14 residues. In DNA form, the CDR3 reads TGTGCCAGTAGTTGGGACAGGGGCAATCAGCCCCAGCATTTT. Translated: CASSWDRGNQPQHF.